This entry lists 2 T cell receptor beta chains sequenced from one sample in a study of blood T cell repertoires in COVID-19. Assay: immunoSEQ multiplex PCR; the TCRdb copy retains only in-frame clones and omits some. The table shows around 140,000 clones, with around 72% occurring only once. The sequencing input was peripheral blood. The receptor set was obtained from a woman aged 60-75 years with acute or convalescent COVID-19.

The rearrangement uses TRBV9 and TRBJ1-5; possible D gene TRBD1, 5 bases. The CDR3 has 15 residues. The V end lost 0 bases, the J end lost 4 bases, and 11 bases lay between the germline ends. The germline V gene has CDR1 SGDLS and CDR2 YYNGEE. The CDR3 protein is CASSVDPDTNQPQHF. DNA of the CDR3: TGTGCCAGCAGCGTAGACCCGGACACAAATCAGCCCCAGCATTTT. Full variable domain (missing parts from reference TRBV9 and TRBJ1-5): DSGVTQTPKHLITATGQRVTLRCSPRSGDLSVYWYQQSLDQGLQFLIQYYNGEERAKGNILERFSAQQFPDLHSELNLSSLELGDSALYFCASSVDPDTNQPQHFGDGTRLSIL.

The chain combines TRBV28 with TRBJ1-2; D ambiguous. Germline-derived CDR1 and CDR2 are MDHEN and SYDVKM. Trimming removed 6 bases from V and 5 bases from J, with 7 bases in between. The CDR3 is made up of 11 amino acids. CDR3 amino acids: CASRSDYGYTF. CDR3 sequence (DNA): TGTGCCAGCAGATCAGATTATGGCTACACCTTC.